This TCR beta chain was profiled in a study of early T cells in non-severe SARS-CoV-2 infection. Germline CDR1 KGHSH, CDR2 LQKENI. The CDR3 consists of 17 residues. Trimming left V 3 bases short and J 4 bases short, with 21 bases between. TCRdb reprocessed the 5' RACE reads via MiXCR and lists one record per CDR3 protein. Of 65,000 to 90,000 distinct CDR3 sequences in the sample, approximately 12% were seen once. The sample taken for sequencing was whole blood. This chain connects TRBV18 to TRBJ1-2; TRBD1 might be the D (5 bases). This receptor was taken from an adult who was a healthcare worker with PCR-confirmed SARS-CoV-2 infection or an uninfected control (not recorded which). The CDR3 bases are TGTGCCAGCTCACCCGGTGAGGGGACGCTCGGAGGCTATGGCTACACCTTC. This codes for CASSPGEGTLGGYGYTF. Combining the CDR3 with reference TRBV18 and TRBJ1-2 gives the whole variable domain NAGVMQNPRHLVRRRGQEARLRCSPMKGHSHVYWYRQLPEEGLKFMVYLQKENIIDESGMPKERFSAEFPKEGPSILRIQQVVRGDSAAYFCASSPGEGTLGGYGYTFGSGTRLTVV.